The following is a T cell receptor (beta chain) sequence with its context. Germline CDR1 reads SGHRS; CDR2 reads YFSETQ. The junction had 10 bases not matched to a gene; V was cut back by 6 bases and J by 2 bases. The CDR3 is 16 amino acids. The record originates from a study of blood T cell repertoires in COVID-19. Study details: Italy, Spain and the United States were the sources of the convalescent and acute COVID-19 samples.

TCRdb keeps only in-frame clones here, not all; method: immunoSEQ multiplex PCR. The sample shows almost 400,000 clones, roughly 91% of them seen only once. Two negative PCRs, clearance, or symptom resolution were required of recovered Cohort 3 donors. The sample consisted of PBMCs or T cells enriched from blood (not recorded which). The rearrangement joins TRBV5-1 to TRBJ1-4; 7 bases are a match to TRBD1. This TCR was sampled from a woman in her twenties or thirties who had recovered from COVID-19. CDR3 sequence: CASTYRGLQTNEKLFF. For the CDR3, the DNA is TGCGCCAGCACCTACAGGGGCCTGCAGACTAATGAAAAACTGTTTTTT.